This T cell receptor (beta chain) was profiled in a study of OX40 agonist ivuxolimab in advanced cancers. Study-level results: The study found that CD8+ T cells averaged more expanded clones than CD4+.

Here immunoSEQ multiplex PCR was the method, and the copy in TCRdb shows in-frame clones only, minus some. The repertoire consists of around 63,000 clones, with 80% to 90% occurring once and the leading ten covering 10% to 13%. Concerning this clone itself: As yet, its antigen is unknown.

Per the germline V gene, CDR1 is MNHNS and CDR2 is SASEGT. Trimming cost V 2 bases and J 0 bases, with 20 bases left between them. The CDR3 length is 18 residues. The source was CD4+ or CD8+ T cells sorted from blood, collected in a trial of the OX40 agonist ivuxolimab. V and J are TRBV6-1 and TRBJ2-7; the D gene is possibly TRBD1 (8 bases). The TCR was taken from an adult with an advanced solid tumor such as melanoma, head and neck, liver or kidney cancer. CDR3 nucleotide sequence: TGTGCCAGCAGTGAACGGGTTTGGACAGGGAGGGGCTCCTACGAGCAGTACTTC. This codes for CASSERVWTGRGSYEQYF.